This passage covers 2 T cell receptor beta chains from one sample sequenced in a study of blood T cell repertoires in COVID-19. The data were produced by immunoSEQ multiplex PCR, yet TCRdb's version contains in-frame clones alone and is incomplete. The sample shows under 150,000 clones, over 60% of them seen only once. Source material: peripheral blood. These receptors were collected from a man aged 80 or over with acute or convalescent COVID-19.

The J gene is TRBJ1-1, the V gene TRBV7-2; 10 bases map to TRBD1. CDR1 and CDR2 (germline): SGHTA, FQGNSA. The CDR3 has 15 amino acids. After removal of 5 bases from V and 5 bases from J, the junction contained 8 bases not matched to a gene. DNA for the CDR3: TGTGCCAGCAGCGCCGACAGGGGGCGCGTGACTGAAGCTTTCTTT. It encodes CASSADRGRVTEAFF.

V and J are TRBV5-4 and TRBJ2-5; TRBD2 is a possible D gene (6 bases). The germline V gene encodes CDR1 SGHNT and CDR2 YYREEE (reference sequence). V was cut by 3 bases and J by 4 bases, with 10 bases left in between. This CDR3 is built from 13 residues. This CDR3 is CASSSKAGETQYF. The CDR3 bases are TGTGCCAGCAGCTCAAAAGCGGGAGAGACCCAGTACTTC.